The rows below give T cell receptor beta chains drawn from one sample of a study of OX40 agonist ivuxolimab in advanced cancers. Data came from immunoSEQ multiplex PCR; TCRdb stores just in-frame clones and leaves some out. The table records about 58,000 clones, approximately 88% of them present only once. Sequences were derived from CD4+ or CD8+ T cells sorted from blood, sampled in a trial of the OX40 agonist ivuxolimab. Receptors were obtained from an adult with an advanced solid tumor such as melanoma, head and neck, liver or kidney cancer. Each CDR3 is given with its conserved first and last residue. The order of the fields is V gene, CDR3 length, J gene, CDR3 protein.

>TRBV28|15|TRBJ1-5
CASSLPDGNNQPQHF
>TRBV28|14|TRBJ1-5
CASSIGTGYQPQHF
>TRBV13|13|TRBJ2-5
CASSLTGVETQYF
>TRBV5-1|13|TRBJ2-2
CASSLEGTGELFF
>TRBV30|14|TRBJ2-6
CAWKWGSGANVLTF
>TRBV30|15|TRBJ2-2
CAWTWSSGTAGELFF
>TRBV28|15|TRBJ2-7
CASSLSGTSSYEQYF
>TRBV30|13|TRBJ1-5
CAWSDGNNQPQHF
>TRBV6-6|15|TRBJ1-1
CASIRGQGVRTEAFF
>TRBV28|13|TRBJ2-2
CASSWQNTGELFF
>TRBV30|14|TRBJ2-3
CAWSVQSYADTQYF
>TRBV6-1|12|TRBJ1-1
CASSEGEGMAFF
>TRBV19|15|TRBJ1-4
CASSQQHLSNEKLFF
>TRBV28|15|TRBJ1-5
CASSLFGRSNQPQHF
>TRBV5-1|14|TRBJ2-1
CASSFSGRADEQFF
>TRBV19|14|TRBJ1-2
CASSLQQGARGYTF
>TRBV30|13|TRBJ2-5
CAWTQTSQETQYF
>TRBV30|14|TRBJ1-1
CAWSANLMQLEAFF
>TRBV5-4|14|TRBJ1-3
CASSYGTSGNTIYF
>TRBV9|15|TRBJ2-7
CASSVSWDATYEQYF
>TRBV14|14|TRBJ2-2
CASSPLRVPGELFF
>TRBV7-9|12|TRBJ1-1
CASIARGSEAFF
>TRBV7-8|13|TRBJ2-1
CASIESQGGEQFF
>TRBV7-9|16|TRBJ2-7
CASSPSGSSSSYEQYF
>TRBV4-1|15|TRBJ2-5
CASSQTGQNQETQYF
>TRBV30|13|TRBJ2-1
CAWRWGSYNEQFF
>TRBV29-1|13|TRBJ1-2
CSVTGQGNYGYTF
>TRBV6-1|14|TRBJ1-1
CASTRTAGDTEAFF
>TRBV10-3|19|TRBJ2-5
CAISEPQAGIAAPPETQYF
>TRBV7-2|13|TRBJ1-5
CASSLERKQPQHF
>TRBV30|15|TRBJ2-2
CAWSVQPGGAGELFF
>TRBV19|16|TRBJ2-1
CASSGVGAGFYNEQFF
>TRBV6-6|12|TRBJ1-2
CASSPGDRGYTF
>TRBV7-2|14|TRBJ1-1
CASSLLHENTEAFF
>TRBV18|13|TRBJ1-1
CASSPQDNTEAFF
>TRBV5-4|14|TRBJ1-1
CASSPQTENTEAFF
>TRBV5-1|13|TRBJ2-1
CASSLALGNEQFF
>TRBV7-3|14|TRBJ2-1
CASRMGGFDNEQFF